Below, 18 T cell receptor beta chains from the same sample are listed, as sequenced in a study of blood T cell repertoires in COVID-19. Some clones are missing from TCRdb's copy, which holds only in-frame ones; the method was immunoSEQ multiplex PCR. The sample gives roughly 250,000 clones, 70% to 90% of which show up once; about 0.74% is in the top ten. Sequenced material: peripheral blood. The receptors were gathered from a woman younger than 45 with acute or convalescent COVID-19.

The chain carries TRBV27 and TRBJ1-2, with a tentative D call TRBD1 (6 bases). Germline CDR1 reads MNHEY; CDR2 reads SMNVEV (reference sequence). V was clipped by 2 bases and J by 7 bases, with 11 bases between them. The CDR3 sequence is 13 residues long. The CDR3 DNA reads as TGTGCCAGCAGTTTACGGGGGGCTGCTGGCTACACCTTC. It specifies CASSLRGAAGYTF.

J is TRBJ1-5 and V is TRBV4-2; TRBD1 matches at 12 bases. CDR1 is LGHNA and CDR2 is YNFKEQ in the germline V gene. The ends lost 3 bases at V and 6 bases at J; junction bases unmatched: 6. The CDR3 loop spans 16 amino acids. CDR3 sequence reads: CASSQGQGAGGQPQHF. The DNA for the CDR3 is TGTGCCAGCAGCCAGGGACAGGGGGCAGGGGGTCAGCCCCAGCATTTT.

V is TRBV19 and J is TRBJ2-1; tentatively, D is TRBD2 (7 bases). The CDR3 spans 15 residues. Germline V gene sequence: CDR1 LNHDA, CDR2 SQIVND (reference sequence). V was pared by 8 bases and J by 4 bases, with 18 bases between. The CDR3 nucleotides read TGTGCCAGTGGGGCCTGGGCGGGGGCTTACAATGAGCAGTTCTTC. Residues: CASGAWAGAYNEQFF.

The J gene is TRBJ2-4, the V gene TRBV4-2, with 8 bases fitting TRBD2. Unmatched junction bases numbered 15, after V lost 5 bases and J lost 15 bases. The CDR3 loop spans 14 amino acids. Germline-derived CDR1 and CDR2 are LGHNA and YNFKEQ. DNA for the CDR3: TGTGCCAGCAGCGCAAGCCAGGCGAGCGGGAGTTGGTACTTC. This encodes CASSASQASGSWYF.

The V and J genes are TRBV27 and TRBJ1-5, with 9 positions matching TRBD1. The CDR3 runs to 15 residues. Germline V gives CDR1 MNHEY, CDR2 SMNVEV (reference sequence). V shed 4 bases and J 6 bases; nucleotides not matched to a gene: 7. CDR3 in amino acids: CASSYTGGAGQPQHF. In nucleotides, the CDR3 is TGTGCCAGCAGTTACACAGGGGGCGCGGGTCAGCCCCAGCATTTT.

CDR3 region: CASSLGIAGGLGNIQYF. CDR3 in DNA: TGTGCCAGCAGTCTAGGGATAGCGGGAGGGCTAGGAAACATTCAGTACTTC. J is TRBJ2-4 and V is TRBV28, with 11 bases that match TRBD2. Germline trimming cut 5 bases from V and 6 bases from J; bases unmatched to any gene: 12. The CDR3 loop spans 17 amino acids. The germline V gene has CDR1 MDHEN and CDR2 SYDVKM.

This chain joins TRBV9 and TRBJ1-2; D might be TRBD1 (5 bases). Germline V gene lookup returns CDR1 SGDLS and CDR2 YYNGEE. The V and J ends lost 0 bases and 4 bases respectively, with 13 bases between them. The CDR3 length is 15 residues. CDR3 sequence reads: CASSVEGALPYGYTF. CDR3 sequence (DNA): TGTGCCAGCAGCGTAGAAGGGGCCCTCCCCTATGGCTACACCTTC.

The V gene is TRBV20-1, the J gene TRBJ2-1; TRBD2 aligns across 8 bases. J lost 9 bases, V lost 3 bases, and 10 bases had no gene match. CDR1 is DFQATT, CDR2 SNEGSKA, per germline (reference sequence). This CDR3 spans 14 amino acids. CDR3: CSASRAGGMTEQFF. CDR3 DNA: TGCAGTGCTAGTAGGGCGGGAGGCATGACTGAGCAGTTCTTC.

The rearrangement uses TRBV27 and TRBJ2-5; maybe TRBD1 (6 bases). In germline, CDR1 is MNHEY, CDR2 SMNVEV (reference sequence). The CDR3 has 16 amino acids. The V gene lost 5 bases and the J gene lost 1 base, with 17 bases spanning the gap. The CDR3: CASSSRPGVPQETQYF. The CDR3 nucleotides are TGTGCCAGCAGTAGTCGACCAGGGGTGCCCCAAGAGACCCAGTACTTC.

Only a few counts were recorded for this clone. The chain employs TRBV29-1 and TRBJ1-5, with a tentative D call TRBD1 (5 bases). The CDR3 covers 13 residues. CDR1 SQVTM and CDR2 ANQGSEA come from the germline V gene. With 5 bases removed from V and 2 bases from J, the gap between germline ends came to 10 bases. DNA for the CDR3: TGCAGCGTTAATGAAGGGGGCAATCAGCCCCAGCATTTT. This translates into CSVNEGGNQPQHF.

The rearrangement joins TRBV11-3 to TRBJ2-3; 7 bases map to TRBD1. Germline CDR1 reads SGHNT; CDR2 reads YENEEA. V dropped 5 bases and J dropped 0; count of bases not matched to a gene: 5. The CDR3 spans 15 residues. CDR3 in amino acids: CASSKTGASTDTQYF. CDR3 DNA: TGTGCCAGCAGCAAAACAGGGGCTAGCACAGATACGCAGTATTTT.

A single count supports this clone. The genes are TRBV18 and TRBJ2-5; possibly TRBD2 for D (6 bases). Germline CDR1 and CDR2: KGHSH and LQKENI. This CDR3 is 14 amino acids long. V lost 3 bases and J lost 5, with 13 bases in between. CDR3 in amino acids: CASSPGGTLETQYF. The CDR3 DNA reads as TGTGCCAGCTCACCGGGTGGGACTCTGGAGACCCAGTACTTC. The entire variable domain, with the rest obtained from reference TRBV18 and TRBJ2-5, is as follows: NAGVMQNPRHLVRRRGQEARLRCSPMKGHSHVYWYRQLPEEGLKFMVYLQKENIIDESGMPKERFSAEFPKEGPSILRIQQVVRGDSAAYFCASSPGGTLETQYFGPGTRLLVL.

This chain uses TRBV11-2 with TRBJ2-1; possibly TRBD1 for D (6 bases). CDR3 size: 13 residues. Germline CDR1 SGHAT, CDR2 FQNNGV. Trimming removed 8 bases at V and 3 bases at J, with 11 bases between. The CDR3 sequence is CASRRQDYNEQFF. The CDR3 bases are TGTGCCAGCCGAAGACAGGACTACAATGAGCAGTTCTTC.

V and J are TRBV18 and TRBJ1-4; TRBD1 matches 10 bases. There are 16 residues in the CDR3. Germline lookup yields CDR1 KGHSH and CDR2 LQKENI. V was clipped by 2 bases and J by 7 bases; unmatched bases: 7. The CDR3 is CASSPGQGGFSEKLFF. CDR3 in DNA: TGTGCCAGCTCACCAGGACAGGGGGGATTCAGTGAAAAACTGTTTTTT.

The CDR3 region has the DNA TGTGCCAGCAGTGGAGACAGGCTTGAAGCTTTCTTT. Amino acid sequence: CASSGDRLEAFF. V is TRBV2 and J is TRBJ1-1; D perhaps matches TRBD1 (6 bases). Trimming removed 4 bases at V and 7 bases at J, with 10 bases between. Germline V gene lookup returns CDR1 SNHLY and CDR2 FYNNEI. The CDR3 is 12 amino acids.

The gene calls are TRBV19 and TRBJ1-2; possibly TRBD1 for D (6 bases). Germline CDR1 is LNHDA and CDR2 is SQIVND (reference sequence). CDR3 length: 13 residues. Trimming left V 5 bases short and J 3 bases short, with 10 bases between. DNA for the CDR3: TGTGCCAGTAGTGCAAACAGGGACTATGGCTACACCTTC. The encoded protein is CASSANRDYGYTF.

The chain combines TRBV5-1 with TRBJ2-5; 7 nucleotides line up with TRBD2. Germline CDR1 is SGHRS and CDR2 is YFSETQ. This CDR3 has 13 amino acids. Trimming took 1 base from V and 5 from J; bases not matched to a gene: 2. CDR3 in amino acids: CASSLRGSETQYF. Here the CDR3 DNA reads TGCGCCAGCAGCTTGCGCGGGAGTGAGACCCAGTACTTC.

The chain links TRBV9 to TRBJ2-2, with 7 nucleotides matching TRBD2. CDR3 length: 15 residues. Germline CDR1 SGDLS, CDR2 YYNGEE. Trimming cost V 0 bases and J 5 bases; bases outside gene matches: 4. CDR3 sequence reads: CASSVAGGGTGELFF. The CDR3 DNA reads TGTGCCAGCAGCGTAGCGGGAGGCGGTACCGGGGAGCTGTTTTTT.